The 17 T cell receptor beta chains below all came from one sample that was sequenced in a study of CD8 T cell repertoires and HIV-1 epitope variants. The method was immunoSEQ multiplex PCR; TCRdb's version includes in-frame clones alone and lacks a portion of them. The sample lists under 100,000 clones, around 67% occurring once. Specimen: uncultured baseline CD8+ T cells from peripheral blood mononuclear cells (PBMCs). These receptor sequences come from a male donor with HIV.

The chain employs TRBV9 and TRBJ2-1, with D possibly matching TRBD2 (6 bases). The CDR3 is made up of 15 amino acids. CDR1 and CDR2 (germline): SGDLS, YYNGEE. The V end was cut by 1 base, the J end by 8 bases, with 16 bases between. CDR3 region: CASSVSSAPGDEQFF. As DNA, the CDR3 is TGTGCCAGCAGCGTATCCTCGGCCCCGGGGGATGAGCAGTTCTTC.

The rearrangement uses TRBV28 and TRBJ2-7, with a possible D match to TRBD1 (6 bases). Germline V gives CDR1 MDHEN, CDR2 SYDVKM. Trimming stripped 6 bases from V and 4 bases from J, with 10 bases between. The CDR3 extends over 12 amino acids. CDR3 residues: CASRSGDYEQYF. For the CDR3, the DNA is TGTGCCAGCAGGTCAGGGGATTACGAGCAGTACTTC.

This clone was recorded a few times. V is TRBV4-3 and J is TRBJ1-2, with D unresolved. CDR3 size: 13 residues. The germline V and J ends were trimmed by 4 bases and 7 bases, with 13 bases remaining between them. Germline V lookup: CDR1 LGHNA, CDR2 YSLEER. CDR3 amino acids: CASSRTQESGYTF. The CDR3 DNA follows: TGCGCCAGCAGCCGAACGCAGGAATCTGGCTACACCTTC.

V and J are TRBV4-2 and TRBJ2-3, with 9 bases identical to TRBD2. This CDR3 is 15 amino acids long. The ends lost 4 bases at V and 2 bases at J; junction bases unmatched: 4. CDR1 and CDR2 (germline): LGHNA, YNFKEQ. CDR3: CASSPSGGSTDTQYF. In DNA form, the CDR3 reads TGTGCCAGCAGCCCAAGCGGGGGGTCCACAGATACGCAGTATTTT.

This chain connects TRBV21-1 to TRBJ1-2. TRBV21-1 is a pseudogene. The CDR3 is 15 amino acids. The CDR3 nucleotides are TGTGCCAGCAGCAAAAAAGGACTGTTTAACTATGGCTACACCTTC. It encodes CASSKKGLFNYGYTF.

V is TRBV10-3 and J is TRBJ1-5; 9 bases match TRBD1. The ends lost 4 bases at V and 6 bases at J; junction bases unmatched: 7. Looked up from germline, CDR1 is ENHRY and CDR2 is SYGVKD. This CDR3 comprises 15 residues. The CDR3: CAISGPGQGGQPQHF. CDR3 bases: TGTGCCATCAGTGGACCGGGACAGGGTGGTCAGCCCCAGCATTTT.

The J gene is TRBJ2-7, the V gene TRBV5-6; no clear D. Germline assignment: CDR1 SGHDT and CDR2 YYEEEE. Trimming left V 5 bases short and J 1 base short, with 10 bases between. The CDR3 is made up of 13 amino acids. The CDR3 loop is CASRGSSSYEQYF. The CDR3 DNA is TGTGCCAGCAGGGGCAGTTCTTCCTACGAGCAGTACTTC.

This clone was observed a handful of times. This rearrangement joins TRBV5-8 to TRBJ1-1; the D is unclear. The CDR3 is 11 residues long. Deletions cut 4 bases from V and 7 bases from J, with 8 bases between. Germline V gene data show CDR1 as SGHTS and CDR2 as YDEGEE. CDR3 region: CASSGVFEAFF. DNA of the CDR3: TGTGCCAGCAGCGGGGTTTTTGAAGCTTTCTTT.

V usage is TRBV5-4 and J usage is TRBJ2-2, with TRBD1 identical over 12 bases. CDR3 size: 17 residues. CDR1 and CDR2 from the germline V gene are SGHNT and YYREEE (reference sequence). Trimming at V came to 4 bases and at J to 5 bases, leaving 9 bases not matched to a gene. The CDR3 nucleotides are TGTGCCAGCAGCCGCCGGGACAGGGGGCGCGGGACCGGGGAGCTGTTTTTT. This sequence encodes CASSRRDRGRGTGELFF.

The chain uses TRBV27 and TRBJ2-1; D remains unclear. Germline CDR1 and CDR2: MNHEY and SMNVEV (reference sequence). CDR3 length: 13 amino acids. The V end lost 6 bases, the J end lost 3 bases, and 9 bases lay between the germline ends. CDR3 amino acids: CASRPTGYNEQFF. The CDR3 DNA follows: TGTGCCAGCAGACCAACTGGCTACAATGAGCAGTTCTTC.

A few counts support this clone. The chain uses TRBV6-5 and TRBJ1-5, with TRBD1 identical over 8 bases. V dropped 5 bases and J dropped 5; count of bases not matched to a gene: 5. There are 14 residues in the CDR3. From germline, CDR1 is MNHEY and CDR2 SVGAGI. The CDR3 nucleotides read TGTGCCAGCAGTCAACAGGGGGGCGATCAGCCCCAGCATTTT. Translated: CASSQQGGDQPQHF.

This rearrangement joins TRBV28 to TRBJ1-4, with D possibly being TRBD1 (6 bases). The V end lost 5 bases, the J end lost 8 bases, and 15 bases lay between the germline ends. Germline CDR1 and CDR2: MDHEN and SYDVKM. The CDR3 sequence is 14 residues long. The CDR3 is CASSTRRGGEKLFF. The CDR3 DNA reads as TGTGCCAGCAGTACCCGAAGAGGGGGAGAAAAACTGTTTTTT.

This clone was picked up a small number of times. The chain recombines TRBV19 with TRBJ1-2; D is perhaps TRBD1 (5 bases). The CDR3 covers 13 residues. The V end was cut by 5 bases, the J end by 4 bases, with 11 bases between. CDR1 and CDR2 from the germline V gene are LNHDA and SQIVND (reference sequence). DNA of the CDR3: TGTGCCAGTAGTTACCGGGACTCCTATGGCTACACCTTC. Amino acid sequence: CASSYRDSYGYTF.

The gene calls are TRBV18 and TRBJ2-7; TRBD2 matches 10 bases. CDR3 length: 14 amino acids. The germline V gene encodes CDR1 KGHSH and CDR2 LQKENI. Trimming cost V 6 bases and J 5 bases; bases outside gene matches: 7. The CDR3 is CASSPSGRQHEQYF. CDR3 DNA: TGTGCCAGCTCGCCTAGCGGGAGACAGCACGAGCAGTACTTC. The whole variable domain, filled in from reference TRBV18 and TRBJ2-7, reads NAGVMQNPRHLVRRRGQEARLRCSPMKGHSHVYWYRQLPEEGLKFMVYLQKENIIDESGMPKERFSAEFPKEGPSILRIQQVVRGDSAAYFCASSPSGRQHEQYFGPGTRLTVT.

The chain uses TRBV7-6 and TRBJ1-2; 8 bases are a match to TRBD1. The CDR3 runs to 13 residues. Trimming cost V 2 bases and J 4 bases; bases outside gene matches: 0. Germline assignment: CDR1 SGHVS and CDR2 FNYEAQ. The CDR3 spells CASSLTGGYGYTF. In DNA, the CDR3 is TGTGCCAGCAGCTTAACAGGGGGCTATGGCTACACCTTC.

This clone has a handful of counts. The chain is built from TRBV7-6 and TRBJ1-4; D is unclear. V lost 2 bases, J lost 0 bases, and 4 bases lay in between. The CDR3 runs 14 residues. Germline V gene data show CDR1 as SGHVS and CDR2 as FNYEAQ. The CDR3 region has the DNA TGTGCCAGCAGCTTACGAGCAACTAATGAAAAACTGTTTTTT. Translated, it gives CASSLRATNEKLFF.

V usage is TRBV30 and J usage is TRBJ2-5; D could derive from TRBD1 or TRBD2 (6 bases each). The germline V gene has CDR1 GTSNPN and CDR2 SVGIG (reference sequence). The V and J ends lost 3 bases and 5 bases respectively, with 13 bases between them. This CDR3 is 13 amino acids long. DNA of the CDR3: TGTGCCTGGAGATTTCGGGGGCGGGAGACCCAGTACTTC. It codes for CAWRFRGRETQYF.